This T cell receptor beta chain was recorded in a study of control samples from healthy donors and cancer patients. The germline V gene has CDR1 SGHRS and CDR2 YFSETQ. The CDR3 runs 14 residues. Trimming took off 5 bases at V and 7 bases at J, with 18 bases between the two ends. Profiling relied on immunoSEQ multiplex PCR, and the TCRdb table lists in-frame clones only, not all of them. This sample carries 96,000 or so clones, approximately 95% of them seen once, and the ten largest clones take 8%. The V and J genes are TRBV5-1 and TRBJ1-2; D ambiguous. This clonotype was sampled from a man younger than 30 in good health. The sequenced sample was blood. CDR3 amino acids: CASSLTVVSGGYTF. The CDR3 DNA reads TGCGCCAGCAGTCTAACGGTGGTCTCGGGTGGCTACACCTTC.